Presented here are 21 T cell receptor beta chains from one specimen sequenced in a study of T cell repertoires in cytomegalovirus infection. TCRdb passed the reads through MiXCR, listing each CDR3 protein once. The profile covers approximately 500,000 distinct CDR3 sequences, with 16% appearing a single time and under 30% taken by the ten largest. The sample was CD8+ T cells from PBMCs. The origin of the receptors is a human donor in good health (CMV status not recorded). Some clones in this sample may be carry-over from other donors' samples.

This clonotype was counted only a few times. The chain uses TRBV11-2 and TRBJ2-7, with D tentatively TRBD1 (5 bases). The V gene's germline CDR1 is SGHAT and CDR2 FQNNGV. The CDR3 extends over 15 amino acids. Trimming took 1 base from V and 7 from J, leaving 17 bases between them. The DNA of the CDR3 is TGTGCCAGCAGCTTAGCTGAAGGGGCTCTGGGGGAGCAGTACTTC. It translates to CASSLAEGALGEQYF.

This clonotype was picked up many times. This chain joins TRBV28 and TRBJ1-2; D possibly corresponds to TRBD1 (5 bases). From germline, CDR1 is MDHEN and CDR2 SYDVKM. The CDR3 consists of 17 residues. V gave up 1 base and J gave up 4 bases, with 19 bases separating them. The CDR3, as DNA: TGTGCCAGCAGTTTATCGGGGGAATATAGCGCCTCCTATGGCTACACCTTC. This gives the protein CASSLSGEYSASYGYTF.

This clonotype has at least ten counts. The chain recombines TRBV27 with TRBJ2-3, with TRBD2 matching 12 bases. Trimming cost V 5 bases and J 0 bases; bases outside gene matches: 12. Per the germline V gene, CDR1 is MNHEY and CDR2 is SMNVEV (reference sequence). The CDR3 has 19 residues. CDR3 in DNA: TGTGCCAGCAGTGCCCTTACTAGCGGGAGGACCCTTAGCACAGATACGCAGTATTTT. Amino acid sequence: CASSALTSGRTLSTDTQYF.

The chain has TRBV5-8 and TRBJ2-7; 7 bases agree with TRBD1. V shed 4 bases, J shed 5 bases, and the junction held 9 bases outside the gene matches. Germline V lookup: CDR1 SGHTS, CDR2 YDEGEE. This CDR3 has 14 amino acids. The CDR3 protein is CASSLRDRRDEQYF. The CDR3 DNA reads TGTGCCAGCAGCCTTAGGGACAGACGGGACGAGCAGTACTTC.

This clonotype was counted many times. V usage is TRBV7-3 and J usage is TRBJ2-1; unclear D gene. V lost 3 bases and J lost 9, with 12 bases in between. The CDR3 is 13 residues long. Germline values: CDR1 SGHTA, CDR2 FQGTGA. CDR3 DNA: TGTGCCAGCAGCTTTGGGCCTGCAGGTGAGCAGTTCTTC. Translation gives CASSFGPAGEQFF.

This chain links TRBV6-6 with TRBJ1-2; the D gene is possibly TRBD1 (6 bases). The CDR3 loop spans 14 amino acids. V lost 4 bases, J lost 4 bases, and 13 bases lay in between. CDR1 MNHNY and CDR2 SVGAGI come from the germline V gene (reference sequence). The CDR3 protein is CASSSDGGFYGYTF. CDR3 coding DNA: TGTGCCAGCAGTTCCGACGGGGGCTTCTATGGCTACACCTTC.

This clonotype showed up many times. The chain has TRBV4-1 and TRBJ1-1; 7 positions match TRBD1. This CDR3 is built from 16 residues. Germline V lookup: CDR1 MGHRA, CDR2 YSYEKL. Losses at the gene ends were 1 base for V and 0 bases for J; bases not matched to a gene: 5. The CDR3 DNA sequence: TGCGCCAGCAGCCAAGTTAGGGGGCTCGTGAACACTGAAGCTTTCTTT. This codes for CASSQVRGLVNTEAFF.

This clonotype was detected many times. The chain has TRBV6-5 and TRBJ1-5; D unclear. The germline gives CDR1 MNHEY, CDR2 SVGAGI. V was cut by 5 bases and J by 11 bases, with 22 bases left in between. The CDR3 loop spans 15 amino acids. The CDR3 DNA reads TGTGCCAGCAGTCCCCGAACCGGACGCCTTAAGGCCCAGCATTTT. Its protein is CASSPRTGRLKAQHF.

This clonotype occurred a few times. The CDR3 nucleotides read TGTGCCAGCAGTTCCCTACCCGGAGCAGATACGCAGTATTTT. Protein: CASSSLPGADTQYF. This chain connects TRBV6-5 to TRBJ2-3; D gene unclear. Germline-derived CDR1 and CDR2 are MNHEY and SVGAGI. Trimming cost V 4 bases and J 4 bases, with 12 bases left between them. This CDR3 comprises 14 residues.

The chain uses TRBV13 and TRBJ2-1; the match to TRBD1 covers 7 bases. Germline trimming cut 4 bases from V and 0 bases from J; bases unmatched to any gene: 6. The CDR3 contains 16 residues. Looked up from germline, CDR1 is PRHDT and CDR2 is FYEKMQ (reference sequence). The CDR3 DNA reads as TGTGCCAGCAGCTCCCAGGGGGTTCCCTCCTACAATGAGCAGTTCTTC. It codes for CASSSQGVPSYNEQFF.

This clonotype was detected many times. V and J are TRBV19 and TRBJ1-1; D gene unclear. Trimming took 8 bases from V and 5 from J, leaving 6 bases between them. The germline V gene has CDR1 LNHDA and CDR2 SQIVND (reference sequence). The CDR3 runs 10 residues. The CDR3 reads CASFGTEAFF. In nucleotides, the CDR3 is TGTGCCAGTTTTGGGACTGAAGCTTTCTTT. The variable domain in full, with the rest retrieved from reference TRBV19 and TRBJ1-1, is DGGITQSPKYLFRKEGQNVTLSCEQNLNHDAMYWYRQDPGQGLRLIYYSQIVNDFQKGDIAEGYSVSREKKESFPLTVTSAQKNPTAFYLCASFGTEAFFGQGTRLTVV.

This clonotype has a single count. The V call is TRBV27, the J call TRBJ2-7; D tentatively reads TRBD1 or TRBD2 (5 bases each). With 4 bases removed from V and 2 bases from J, the gap between germline ends came to 12 bases. The V gene's germline CDR1 is MNHEY and CDR2 SMNVEV (reference sequence). The CDR3 totals 14 residues. Here the CDR3 reads CASSSGPKAYEQYF. Here the CDR3 DNA reads TGTGCCAGCAGTTCGGGACCGAAGGCCTACGAGCAGTACTTC.

This clonotype has more than one count but fewer than ten. The chain combines TRBV4-1 with TRBJ1-2; D is undetermined. Germline V gene sequence: CDR1 MGHRA, CDR2 YSYEKL. The CDR3 has 12 residues. The V end was cut by 1 base, the J end by 0 bases, with 0 bases between. CDR3: CASSQANYGYTF. The CDR3 region has the DNA TGCGCCAGCAGCCAAGCTAACTATGGCTACACCTTC.

This chain uses TRBV19 with TRBJ1-1; 7 nucleotides align to TRBD1. Germline V lookup: CDR1 LNHDA, CDR2 SQIVND (reference sequence). With V trimmed by 5 bases and J by 10 bases, 13 bases remained unmatched. The CDR3 contains 14 residues. The CDR3 DNA is TGTGCCAGTAGTTTGGGACGGTTGAACAGGGGAGCTTTCTTT. This gives the protein CASSLGRLNRGAFF.

The rearrangement links TRBV7-9 to TRBJ1-1; D might be TRBD1 (6 bases). Trimming removed 5 bases at V and 5 bases at J, with 15 bases between. The CDR3 consists of 14 residues. Germline CDR1 SEHNR, CDR2 FQNEAQ (reference sequence). The CDR3 region has the DNA TGTGCCAGCAGCGGCCCCAGGGGTGGGACTGAAGCTTTCTTT. Protein: CASSGPRGGTEAFF. Complete variable domain (other parts from reference TRBV7-9 and TRBJ1-1): DTGVSQNPRHKITKRGQNVTFRCDPISEHNRLYWYRQTLGQGPEFLTYFQNEAQLEKSRLLSDRFSAERPKGSFSTLEIQRTEQGDSAMYLCASSGPRGGTEAFFGQGTRLTVV.

To note about this clonotype: This likely comes from a read error, as the CDR3 has no conserved phenylalanine or tryptophan at its end. The chain joins TRBV20-1 to TRBJ2-7; 9 bases agree with TRBD1. Germline CDR1 DFQATT, CDR2 SNEGSKA (reference sequence). There are 16 residues in the CDR3. The junction had 13 bases not matched to a gene; V was cut back by 5 bases and J by 2 bases. CDR3 sequence reads: CSARAPGQGMTYEQYL. The DNA for the CDR3 is TGCAGTGCTCGTGCCCCGGGACAGGGAATGACCTACGAGCAGTACTTA.

This clonotype occurred many times. The genes are TRBV27 and TRBJ2-7, with 10 positions matching TRBD2. With V trimmed by 6 bases and J by 2 bases, 7 bases remained unmatched. There are 15 residues in the CDR3. CDR1 and CDR2 from the germline V gene are MNHEY and SMNVEV (reference sequence). CDR3 sequence: CASRVSLAGAYEQYF. CDR3 nucleotide sequence: TGTGCCAGCAGGGTTTCCCTAGCGGGAGCCTACGAGCAGTACTTC.

This chain links TRBV4-1 with TRBJ2-2; D may correspond to TRBD1 or TRBD2 (5 bases each). V was pared by 2 bases and J by 5 bases, with 15 bases between. The CDR3 is made up of 16 amino acids. Germline V gives CDR1 MGHRA, CDR2 YSYEKL. The CDR3 is CASSQRPGTATGELFF. CDR3 DNA: TGCGCCAGCAGCCAACGTCCGGGGACGGCGACCGGGGAGCTGTTTTTT.

The chain is built from TRBV5-6 and TRBJ2-1; D could derive from TRBD1 or TRBD2 (5 bases each). The germline V gene encodes CDR1 SGHDT and CDR2 YYEEEE. The CDR3 runs 16 residues. V was cut by 4 bases and J by 6 bases, with 20 bases left in between. CDR3 sequence reads: CASSISGIMGVNEQFF. In DNA, the CDR3 is TGTGCCAGCAGCATCTCAGGGATCATGGGGGTCAATGAGCAGTTCTTC.

This clonotype showed up many times. The chain employs TRBV11-2 and TRBJ1-1; D gene uncertain. Trimming stripped 4 bases from V and 1 base from J, with 13 bases between. The CDR3 has 15 residues. In germline, CDR1 is SGHAT, CDR2 FQNNGV. The CDR3 is CASSSLDGRNTEAFF. The CDR3 coding sequence is TGTGCCAGCAGCTCCTTGGACGGAAGGAACACTGAAGCTTTCTTT.

Ten or more counts support this clonotype. The chain is built from TRBV7-9 and TRBJ2-1; D is unresolved. This CDR3 has 18 residues. The germline V gene has CDR1 SEHNR and CDR2 FQNEAQ (reference sequence). Trimming pared 7 bases from V and 3 bases from J, leaving 25 bases between. The DNA of the CDR3 is TGTGCCAGCACTACACGCAACCCCCTGGCGATGGACTACAATGAGCAGTTCTTC. This gives the protein CASTTRNPLAMDYNEQFF.